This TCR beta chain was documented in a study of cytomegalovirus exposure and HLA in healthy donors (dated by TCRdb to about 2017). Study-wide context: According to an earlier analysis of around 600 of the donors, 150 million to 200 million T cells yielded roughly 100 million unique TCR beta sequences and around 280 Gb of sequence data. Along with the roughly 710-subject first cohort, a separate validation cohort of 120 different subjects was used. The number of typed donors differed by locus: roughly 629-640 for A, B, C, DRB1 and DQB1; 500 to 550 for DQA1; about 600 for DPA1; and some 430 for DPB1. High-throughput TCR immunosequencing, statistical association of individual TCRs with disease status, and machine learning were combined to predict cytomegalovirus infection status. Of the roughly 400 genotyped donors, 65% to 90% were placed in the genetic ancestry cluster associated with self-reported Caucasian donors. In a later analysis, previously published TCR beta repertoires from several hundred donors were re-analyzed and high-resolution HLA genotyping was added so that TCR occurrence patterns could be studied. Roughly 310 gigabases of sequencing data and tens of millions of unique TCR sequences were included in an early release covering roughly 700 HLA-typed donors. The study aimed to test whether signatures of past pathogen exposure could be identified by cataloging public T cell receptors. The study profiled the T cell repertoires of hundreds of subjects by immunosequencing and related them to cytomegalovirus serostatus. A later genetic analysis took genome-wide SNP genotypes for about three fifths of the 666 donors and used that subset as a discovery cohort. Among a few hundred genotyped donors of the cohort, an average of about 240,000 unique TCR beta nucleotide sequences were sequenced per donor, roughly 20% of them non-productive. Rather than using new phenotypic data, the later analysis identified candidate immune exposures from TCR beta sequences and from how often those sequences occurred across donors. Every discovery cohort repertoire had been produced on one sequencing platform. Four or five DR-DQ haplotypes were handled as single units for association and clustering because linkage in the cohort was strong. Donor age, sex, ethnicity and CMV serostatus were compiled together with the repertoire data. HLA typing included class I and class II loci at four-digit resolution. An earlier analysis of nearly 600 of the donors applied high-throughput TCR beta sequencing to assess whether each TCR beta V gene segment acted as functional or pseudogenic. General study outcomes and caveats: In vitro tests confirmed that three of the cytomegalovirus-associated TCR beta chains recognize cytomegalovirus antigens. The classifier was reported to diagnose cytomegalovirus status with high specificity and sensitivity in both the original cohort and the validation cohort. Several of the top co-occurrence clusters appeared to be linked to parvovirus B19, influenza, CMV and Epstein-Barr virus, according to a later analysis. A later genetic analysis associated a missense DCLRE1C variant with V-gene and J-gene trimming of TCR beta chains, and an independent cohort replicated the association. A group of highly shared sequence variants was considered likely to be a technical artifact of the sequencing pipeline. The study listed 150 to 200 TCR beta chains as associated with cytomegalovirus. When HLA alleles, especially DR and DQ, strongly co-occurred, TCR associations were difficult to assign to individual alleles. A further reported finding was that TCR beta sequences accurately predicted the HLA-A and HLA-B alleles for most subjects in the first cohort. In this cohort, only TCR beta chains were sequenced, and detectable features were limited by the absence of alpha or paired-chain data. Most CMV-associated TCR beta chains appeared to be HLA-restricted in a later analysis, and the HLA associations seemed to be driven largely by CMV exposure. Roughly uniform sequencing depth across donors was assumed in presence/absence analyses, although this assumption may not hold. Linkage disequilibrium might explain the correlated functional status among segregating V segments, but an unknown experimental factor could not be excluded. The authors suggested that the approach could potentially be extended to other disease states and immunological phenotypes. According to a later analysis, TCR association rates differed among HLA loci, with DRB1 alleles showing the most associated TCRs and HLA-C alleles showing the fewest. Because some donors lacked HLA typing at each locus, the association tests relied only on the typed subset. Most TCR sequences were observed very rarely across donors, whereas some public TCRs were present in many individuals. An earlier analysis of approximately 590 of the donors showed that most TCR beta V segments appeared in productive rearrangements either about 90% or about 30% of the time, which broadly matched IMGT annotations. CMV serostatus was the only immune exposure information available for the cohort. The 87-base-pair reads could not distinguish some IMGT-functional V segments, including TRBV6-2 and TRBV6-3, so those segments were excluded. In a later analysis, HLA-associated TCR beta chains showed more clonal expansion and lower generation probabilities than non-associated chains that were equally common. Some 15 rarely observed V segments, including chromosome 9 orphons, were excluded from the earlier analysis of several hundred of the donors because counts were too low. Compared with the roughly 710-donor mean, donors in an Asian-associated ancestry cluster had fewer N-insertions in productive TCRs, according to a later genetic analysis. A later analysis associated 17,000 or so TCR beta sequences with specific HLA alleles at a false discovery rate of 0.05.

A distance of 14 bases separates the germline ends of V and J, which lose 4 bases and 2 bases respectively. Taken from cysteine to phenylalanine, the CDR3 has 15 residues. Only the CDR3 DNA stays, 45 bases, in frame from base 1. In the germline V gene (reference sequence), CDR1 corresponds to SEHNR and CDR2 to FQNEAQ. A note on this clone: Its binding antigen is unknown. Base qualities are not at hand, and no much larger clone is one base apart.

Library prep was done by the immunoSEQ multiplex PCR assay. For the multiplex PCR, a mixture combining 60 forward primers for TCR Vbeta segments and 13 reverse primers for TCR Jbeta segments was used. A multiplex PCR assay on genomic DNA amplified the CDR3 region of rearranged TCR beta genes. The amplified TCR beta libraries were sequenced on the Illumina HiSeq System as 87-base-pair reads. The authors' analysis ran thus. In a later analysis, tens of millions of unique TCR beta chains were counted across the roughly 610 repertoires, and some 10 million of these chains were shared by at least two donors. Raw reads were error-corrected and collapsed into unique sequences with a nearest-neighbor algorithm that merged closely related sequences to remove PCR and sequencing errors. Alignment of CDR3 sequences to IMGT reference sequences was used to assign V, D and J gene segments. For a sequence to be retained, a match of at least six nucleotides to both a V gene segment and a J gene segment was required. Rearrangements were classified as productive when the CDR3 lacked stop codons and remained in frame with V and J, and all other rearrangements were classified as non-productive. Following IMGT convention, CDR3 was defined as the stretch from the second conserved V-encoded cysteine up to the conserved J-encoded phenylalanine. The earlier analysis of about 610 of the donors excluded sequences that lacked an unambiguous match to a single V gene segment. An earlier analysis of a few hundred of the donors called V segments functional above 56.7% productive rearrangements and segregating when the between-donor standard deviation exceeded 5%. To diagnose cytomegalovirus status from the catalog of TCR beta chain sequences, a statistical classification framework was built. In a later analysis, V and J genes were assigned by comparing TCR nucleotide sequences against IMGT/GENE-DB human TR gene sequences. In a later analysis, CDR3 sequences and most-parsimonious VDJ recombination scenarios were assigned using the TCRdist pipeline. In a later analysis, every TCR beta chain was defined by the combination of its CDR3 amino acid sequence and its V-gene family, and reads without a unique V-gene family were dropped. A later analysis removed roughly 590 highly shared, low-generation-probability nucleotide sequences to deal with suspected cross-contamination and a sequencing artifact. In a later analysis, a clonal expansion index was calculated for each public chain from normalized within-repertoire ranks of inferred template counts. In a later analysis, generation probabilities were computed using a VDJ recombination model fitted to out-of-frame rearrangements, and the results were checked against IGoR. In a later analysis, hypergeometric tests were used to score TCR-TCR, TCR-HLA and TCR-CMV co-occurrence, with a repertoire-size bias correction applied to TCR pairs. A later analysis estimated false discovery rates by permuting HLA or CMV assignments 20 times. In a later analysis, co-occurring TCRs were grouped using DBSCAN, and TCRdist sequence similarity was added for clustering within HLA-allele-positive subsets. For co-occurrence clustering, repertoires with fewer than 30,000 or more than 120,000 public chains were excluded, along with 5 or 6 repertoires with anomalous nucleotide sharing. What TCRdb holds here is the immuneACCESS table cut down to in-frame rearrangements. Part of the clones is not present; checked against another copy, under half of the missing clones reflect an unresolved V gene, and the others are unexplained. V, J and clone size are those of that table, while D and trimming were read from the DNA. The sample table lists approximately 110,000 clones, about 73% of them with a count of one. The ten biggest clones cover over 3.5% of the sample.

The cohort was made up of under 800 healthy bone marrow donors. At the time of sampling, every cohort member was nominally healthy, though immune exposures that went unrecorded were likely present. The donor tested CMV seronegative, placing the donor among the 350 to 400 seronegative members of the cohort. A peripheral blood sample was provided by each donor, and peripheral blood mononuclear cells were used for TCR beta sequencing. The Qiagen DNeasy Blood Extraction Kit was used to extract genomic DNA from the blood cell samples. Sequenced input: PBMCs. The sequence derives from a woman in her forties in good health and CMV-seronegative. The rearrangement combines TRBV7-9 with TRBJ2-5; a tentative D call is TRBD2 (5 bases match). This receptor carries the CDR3 CASSSDNGRQETQYF. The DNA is TGTGCCAGCAGCTCCGATAATGGGAGACAAGAGACCCAGTACTTC. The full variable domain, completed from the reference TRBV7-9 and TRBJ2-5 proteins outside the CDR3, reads DTGVSQNPRHKITKRGQNVTFRCDPISEHNRLYWYRQTLGQGPEFLTYFQNEAQLEKSRLLSDRFSAERPKGSFSTLEIQRTEQGDSAMYLCASSSDNGRQETQYFGPGTRLLVL.